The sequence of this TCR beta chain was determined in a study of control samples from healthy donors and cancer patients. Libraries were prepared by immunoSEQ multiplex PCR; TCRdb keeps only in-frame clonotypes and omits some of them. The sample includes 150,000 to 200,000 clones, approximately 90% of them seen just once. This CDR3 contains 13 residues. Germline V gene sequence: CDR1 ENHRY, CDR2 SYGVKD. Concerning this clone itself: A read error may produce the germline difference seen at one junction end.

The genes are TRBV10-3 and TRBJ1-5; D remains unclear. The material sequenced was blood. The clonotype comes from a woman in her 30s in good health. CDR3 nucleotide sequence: TGTGCTATCAGTGAGACGACCTATCAGCCCCAGCATTTT. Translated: CAISETTYQPQHF.